The 30 T cell receptor beta chains in this list originate from one sample, sequenced in a study of graft-versus-host responses after intestinal transplantation. Clones were read by immunoSEQ multiplex PCR, and TCRdb kept only the in-frame ones, dropping some. The table lists about 120,000 clones, about 93% of them singletons. These TCRs are of unknown antigen specificity. The specimen was unstimulated CD4+ T cells sorted from spleen or lymph node cells, collected before intestinal transplant. The source of these receptors is a human donor who received an intestinal transplant.

The rearrangement uses TRBV6-5 and TRBJ1-5; TRBD1 is a possible D gene (5 bases). The CDR3 runs 13 residues. Germline V gives CDR1 MNHEY, CDR2 SVGAGI. V lost 5 bases to trimming and J lost 4 bases, with 9 bases between them. The CDR3: CASSEAGNQPQHF. DNA of the CDR3: TGTGCCAGCAGTGAAGCAGGGAATCAGCCCCAGCATTTT.

This chain uses TRBV18 with TRBJ1-2; tentatively, D is TRBD1 (5 bases). This CDR3 is built from 19 residues. Germline V lookup: CDR1 KGHSH, CDR2 LQKENI. V was pared by 3 bases and J by 4 bases, with 27 bases between. This CDR3 reads CASSPLVPLILTDTYGYTF. The CDR3 DNA follows: TGTGCCAGCTCACCCCTCGTACCCCTTATTCTGACAGACACCTATGGCTACACCTTC.

The genes are TRBV2 and TRBJ2-7; D remains ambiguous. V shed 7 bases and J shed 6 bases, with 13 bases lying between them. Per germline, CDR1 SNHLY and CDR2 FYNNEI. This CDR3 has 12 amino acids. For the CDR3, the DNA is TGTGCCAGCAAAGGCCCAGGTCCCGAGCAGTACTTC. Amino acid sequence: CASKGPGPEQYF.

This clone was observed once. The chain has TRBV9 and TRBJ2-7; D is undetermined. CDR1 SGDLS and CDR2 YYNGEE come from the germline V gene. The CDR3 has 14 residues. Trimming took off 2 bases at V and 0 bases at J, with 9 bases between the two ends. CDR3 loop: CASSVALGSYEQYF. The DNA for the CDR3 is TGTGCCAGCAGCGTTGCCCTAGGCTCCTACGAGCAGTACTTC. The entire variable domain, with the rest obtained from reference TRBV9 and TRBJ2-7, is as follows: DSGVTQTPKHLITATGQRVTLRCSPRSGDLSVYWYQQSLDQGLQFLIQYYNGEERAKGNILERFSAQQFPDLHSELNLSSLELGDSALYFCASSVALGSYEQYFGPGTRLTVT.

The gene calls are TRBV5-5 and TRBJ2-7, with 8 bases that match TRBD2. CDR1 is SGHKS and CDR2 is YYEKEE in the germline V gene (reference sequence). The CDR3 contains 16 residues. V lost 2 bases, J lost 0 bases, and 7 bases stayed unmatched. CDR3 DNA sequence: TGTGCCAGCAGCTTTCAGACTAGCGCGAGCTCCTACGAGCAGTACTTC. This sequence encodes CASSFQTSASSYEQYF.

The chain recombines TRBV4-2 with TRBJ2-5; D possibly uses TRBD1 or TRBD2 (6 bases each). The CDR3 length is 13 residues. The V gene's germline CDR1 is LGHNA and CDR2 YNFKEQ. V shed 4 bases and J shed 5 bases, with 11 bases lying between them. The CDR3 DNA reads TGTGCCAGCAGCCCCGGAGGGGGGGAGACCCAGTACTTC. Residues: CASSPGGGETQYF.

The rearrangement links TRBV19 to TRBJ2-1; D might be TRBD1 or TRBD2, each matching 5 bases. V was clipped by 3 bases and J by 2 bases, with 14 bases between them. Germline assignment: CDR1 LNHDA and CDR2 SQIVND (reference sequence). The CDR3 is 16 amino acids. The CDR3 sequence: CASSMRGGLAYNEQFF. The CDR3 DNA reads as TGTGCCAGTAGTATGAGGGGCGGCCTCGCCTACAATGAGCAGTTCTTC.

V usage is TRBV5-6 and J usage is TRBJ2-5; TRBD2 agrees at 7 bases. The CDR3 totals 15 residues. The V gene end was trimmed by 1 base and the J gene end by 5 bases; junction bases not matched to a gene: 8. Looked up from germline, CDR1 is SGHDT and CDR2 is YYEEEE. The CDR3 coding sequence is TGTGCCAGCAGCTTGCGCGGGAGTCGCAAGGAGACCCAGTACTTC. Its translation: CASSLRGSRKETQYF. Looking up the rest from reference TRBV5-6 and TRBJ2-5 gives the full variable domain: DAGVTQSPTHLIKTRGQQVTLRCSPKSGHDTVSWYQQALGQGPQFIFQYYEEEERQRGNFPDRFSGHQFPNYSSELNVNALLLGDSALYLCASSLRGSRKETQYFGPGTRLLVL.

CDR3 amino acids: CASSPGSWRDEQFF. CDR3 in DNA: TGTGCCAGCAGCCCGGGCAGCTGGAGGGATGAGCAGTTCTTC. This chain connects TRBV6-1 to TRBJ2-1, with D possibly TRBD2 on 6 matching bases. This CDR3 is 14 amino acids long. Germline V gene sequence: CDR1 MNHNS, CDR2 SASEGT. The V end was cut by 6 bases, the J end by 8 bases, with 17 bases between.

Concerning this clone itself: One end of the junction does not line up with germline, which may come from a read error. This sequence joins TRBV9 and TRBJ1-2; no clear D gene. The CDR3 has 13 amino acids. The germline V gene has CDR1 SGDLS and CDR2 YYNGEE. DNA of the CDR3: TGTGCCAGCAGCGTAGAAATAAAGGAGAGGCCTTCCTTC. Its protein product is CASSVEIKERPSF. The complete variable domain, with remaining parts taken from reference TRBV9 and TRBJ1-2, reads DSGVTQTPKHLITATGQRVTLRCSPRSGDLSVYWYQQSLDQGLQFLIQYYNGEERAKGNILERFSAQQFPDLHSELNLSSLELGDSALYFCASSVEIKERPSFGSGTRLTVV.

The chain carries TRBV4-2 and TRBJ2-5, with 7 bases lining up with TRBD1. Germline V gene lookup returns CDR1 LGHNA and CDR2 YNFKEQ. V gave up 3 bases and J gave up 3 bases; unmatched junction bases: 4. There are 14 residues in the CDR3. The CDR3 is CASSHFGTEETQYF. The CDR3 nucleotides are TGTGCCAGCAGCCACTTCGGGACAGAAGAGACCCAGTACTTC.

The chain combines TRBV4-2 with TRBJ2-7; weak D call: TRBD2 (7 bases). The CDR3 extends over 15 amino acids. Germline V gene sequence: CDR1 LGHNA, CDR2 YNFKEQ. V lost 5 bases, J lost 5 bases, and 19 bases lay in between. This CDR3 is CASSGVGGRPDEQYF. The DNA of the CDR3 is TGTGCCAGCAGCGGAGTGGGGGGGCGCCCCGACGAGCAGTACTTC.

V usage is TRBV6-5 and J usage is TRBJ1-5; unclear D gene. The germline V and J ends were trimmed by 2 bases and 1 base, with 6 bases remaining between them. CDR1 and CDR2 (germline): MNHEY, SVGAGI. The CDR3 has 14 amino acids. For the CDR3, the DNA is TGTGCCAGCAGTTACGCTGGGAGCAATCAGCCCCAGCATTTT. This translates into CASSYAGSNQPQHF.

J is TRBJ2-1 and V is TRBV6-1; TRBD1 might be the D (5 bases). The germline V gene encodes CDR1 MNHNS and CDR2 SASEGT. V lost 4 bases and J lost 4, with 14 bases in between. The CDR3 runs 15 residues. CDR3 region: CASSVGQGRYNEQFF. The CDR3, as DNA: TGTGCCAGCAGTGTGGGGCAGGGTCGGTACAATGAGCAGTTCTTC.

The genes are TRBV18 and TRBJ2-5, with 7 bases identical to TRBD1. The CDR3 is 15 residues long. Germline V gives CDR1 KGHSH, CDR2 LQKENI. The V segment lost 3 bases and the J segment 1 base; nucleotides outside the gene matches: 5. In nucleotides, the CDR3 is TGTGCCAGCTCACCCCTGGCAGGGGGCCAAGAGACCCAGTACTTC. Its translation is CASSPLAGGQETQYF.

CDR3: CASRGTSLETQYF. DNA for the CDR3: TGTGCCAGCAGGGGGACTAGCTTGGAGACCCAGTACTTC. V is TRBV2 and J is TRBJ2-5, with 9 bases identical to TRBD2. J lost 5 bases, V lost 6 bases, and 4 bases had no gene match. CDR1 and CDR2 from the germline V gene are SNHLY and FYNNEI. This CDR3 comprises 13 residues.

The genes are TRBV5-4 and TRBJ1-4, with D tentatively TRBD1 (6 bases). The CDR3 is made up of 15 amino acids. The germline V gene encodes CDR1 SGHNT and CDR2 YYREEE (reference sequence). Trimming removed 3 bases at V and 0 bases at J, with 9 bases between. In DNA, the CDR3 is TGTGCCAGCAGCTGGGGGGGCGCAACTAATGAAAAACTGTTTTTT. It encodes CASSWGGATNEKLFF.

This clone was detected only once. The genes are TRBV6-5 and TRBJ2-7, with D possibly being TRBD2 (6 bases). Per germline, CDR1 MNHEY and CDR2 SVGAGI. The ends were cut back, 6 bases at V and 3 bases at J, with 18 bases in the middle. The length of the CDR3 is 15 residues. The CDR3 protein is CASRTTLAFGYEQYF. The CDR3 DNA reads as TGTGCCAGCAGGACTACACTAGCTTTCGGCTACGAGCAGTACTTC.

The V call is TRBV7-3, the J call TRBJ2-5; no clear D. Trimming removed 1 base at V and 0 bases at J, with 3 bases between. CDR3 length: 13 residues. Germline V CDR1 and CDR2: SGHTA, FQGTGA. CDR3 region: CASSLSYQETQYF. DNA for the CDR3: TGTGCCAGCAGCTTAAGCTACCAAGAGACCCAGTACTTC.

This chain connects TRBV7-9 to TRBJ2-7; unclear D gene. This CDR3 spans 13 amino acids. Germline V gene sequence: CDR1 SEHNR, CDR2 FQNEAQ (reference sequence). V lost 3 bases and J lost 2, with 8 bases in between. CDR3 bases: TGTGCCAGCAGCTTGAAAGGAGCCTACGAGCAGTACTTC. Protein sequence: CASSLKGAYEQYF. Complete variable domain (other parts from reference TRBV7-9 and TRBJ2-7): DTGVSQNPRHKITKRGQNVTFRCDPISEHNRLYWYRQTLGQGPEFLTYFQNEAQLEKSRLLSDRFSAERPKGSFSTLEIQRTEQGDSAMYLCASSLKGAYEQYFGPGTRLTVT.

V is TRBV7-3 and J is TRBJ2-1; D unresolved. Per germline, CDR1 SGHTA and CDR2 FQGTGA. The CDR3 totals 14 residues. The ends were cut back, 5 bases at V and 6 bases at J, with 14 bases in the middle. CDR3 DNA: TGTGCCAGCAGCCCACCGAGTCCCAGCAATGAGCAGTTCTTC. Translating gives CASSPPSPSNEQFF.

The V gene is TRBV27, the J gene TRBJ2-1; a possible D gene is TRBD2 (6 bases). CDR1 and CDR2 from the germline V gene are MNHEY and SMNVEV (reference sequence). The CDR3 length is 14 residues. The V gene lost 6 bases and the J gene lost 0 bases, with 9 bases spanning the gap. DNA of the CDR3: TGTGCCAGCAGCGGGACTTCCTCCTACAATGAGCAGTTCTTC. Protein sequence: CASSGTSSYNEQFF.

The CDR3 DNA is TGTGCCAGCAGTCCGGGACGGGGAGCCTACGAGCAGTACTTC. Protein product: CASSPGRGAYEQYF. This rearrangement joins TRBV28 to TRBJ2-7; D may correspond to TRBD1 or TRBD2 (5 bases each). V was shortened by 5 bases and J by 2 bases, with 13 bases between the two germline ends. There are 14 residues in the CDR3. Germline V lookup: CDR1 MDHEN, CDR2 SYDVKM. Combining the CDR3 with reference TRBV28 and TRBJ2-7 gives the whole variable domain DVKVTQSSRYLVKRTGEKVFLECVQDMDHENMFWYRQDPGLGLRLIYFSYDVKMKEKGDIPEGYSVSREKKERFSLILESASTNQTSMYLCASSPGRGAYEQYFGPGTRLTVT.

In the case of this clone: Other DNA sequences in this sample translate to the same CDR3. The chain is built from TRBV7-9 and TRBJ2-5; TRBD2 aligns across 9 bases. The J segment lost 1 base and the V segment lost 1 base, leaving 1 base of the junction unmatched. Germline V lookup: CDR1 SEHNR, CDR2 FQNEAQ (reference sequence). The CDR3 spans 15 residues. CDR3 protein: CASSLGLAVQETQYF. In nucleotides, the CDR3 is TGTGCCAGCAGCTTAGGACTAGCGGTCCAAGAGACCCAGTACTTC. Complete variable domain (other parts from reference TRBV7-9 and TRBJ2-5): DTGVSQNPRHKITKRGQNVTFRCDPISEHNRLYWYRQTLGQGPEFLTYFQNEAQLEKSRLLSDRFSAERPKGSFSTLEIQRTEQGDSAMYLCASSLGLAVQETQYFGPGTRLLVL.

This clone was observed once. The V call is TRBV29-1, the J call TRBJ2-3, with a possible D match to TRBD2 (5 bases). CDR3 size: 13 residues. V was clipped by 4 bases and J by 5 bases, with 13 bases between them. CDR1 and CDR2 from the germline V gene are SQVTM and ANQGSEA. CDR3 sequence reads: CSVGGLGVDTQYF. CDR3 nucleotide sequence: TGCAGCGTTGGTGGACTCGGGGTAGATACGCAGTATTTT.

In its sample, this clone was seen a few times. The chain uses TRBV7-2 and TRBJ1-5, with D possibly being TRBD1 (6 bases). V shed 1 base and J shed 0 bases, with 10 bases lying between them. Germline values: CDR1 SGHTA, CDR2 FQGNSA. The CDR3 sequence is 16 residues long. CDR3 DNA: TGTGCCAGCAGCTTAGTATCAGGGGATAGCAATCAGCCCCAGCATTTT. This encodes CASSLVSGDSNQPQHF.

V gene TRBV20-1 combines with J gene TRBJ1-1; D gene unclear. Per the germline V gene, CDR1 is DFQATT and CDR2 is SNEGSKA (reference sequence). V lost 0 bases to trimming and J lost 7 bases, with 3 bases between them. This CDR3 contains 10 residues. CDR3 nucleotide sequence: TGCAGTGCTAGAGATTTTGAAGCTTTCTTT. This translates into CSARDFEAFF.

CDR3: CASSLANRARGVETQYF. DNA for the CDR3: TGTGCCAGCAGCTTGGCGAACAGGGCCCGAGGGGTAGAGACCCAGTACTTC. The J gene is TRBJ2-5, the V gene TRBV5-4, with D perhaps matching TRBD1 (6 bases). Trimming removed 0 bases at V and 4 bases at J, with 19 bases between. The CDR3 is 17 residues long. The germline CDR1 and CDR2 sequences are SGHNT and YYREEE (reference sequence).

V gene TRBV6-5 combines with J gene TRBJ2-7; D is ambiguous. The CDR3 consists of 13 residues. CDR1 MNHEY and CDR2 SVGAGI come from the germline V gene. Trimming removed 7 bases from V and 2 bases from J, with 12 bases in between. The CDR3 loop is CASTTPGAYEQYF. CDR3 sequence (DNA): TGTGCCAGCACCACCCCGGGCGCCTACGAGCAGTACTTC.

The V gene is TRBV6-1, the J gene TRBJ2-5; D gene uncertain. The CDR3 spans 14 residues. Germline V gene sequence: CDR1 MNHNS, CDR2 SASEGT. V lost 3 bases, J lost 5 bases, and 13 bases lay in between. The CDR3 is CASSDRAQSETQYF. The CDR3 DNA is TGTGCCAGCAGTGACCGGGCGCAGTCGGAGACCCAGTACTTC.